This paragraph covers one TCR beta chain sequence. This sample is drawn from a study of blood T cell repertoires in COVID-19. Overall study: The samples span acute and convalescent COVID-19 from the United States, Italy and Spain. In each case, the material was cDNA or gDNA derived from T cells, B-cell-depleted T cells, or PBMCs.

In the original workflow: The authors estimated nucleated cell counts from reference gene primer amplification. Using immunoSEQ multiplex PCR, the repertoire was profiled, and TCRdb retains in-frame clones only, with some absent. Clonal size and the V and J genes are those of that table, whereas D and trimming came from the DNA. The repertoire consists of some 240,000 clones, with around 80% occurring once and the leading ten covering around 4.1%. Cohort placement rested on clinical history that participants reported themselves. The specimen was PBMCs or T cells enriched from blood (not recorded which). The receptor comes from a man younger than 45 with acute COVID-19.

The CDR3 spells CAWSRVMNTEAFF. The CDR3 DNA sequence: TGTGCCTGGAGTCGGGTGATGAACACTGAAGCTTTCTTT. The rearrangement uses TRBV30 and TRBJ1-1, with D uncertain. Trimming stripped 2 bases from V and 0 bases from J, with 7 bases between. Germline CDR1 is GTSNPN and CDR2 is SVGIG (reference sequence). The CDR3 runs 13 residues.